The 31 T cell receptor beta chains below come from one sample, sequenced in a study of cytomegalovirus exposure and HLA in healthy donors (dated by TCRdb to about 2017). Preparation of the library involved the immunoSEQ multiplex PCR assay. The multiplex PCR relied on a mix of 60 forward primers for TCR Vbeta segments and 13 reverse primers for TCR Jbeta segments. TCRdb limited this immuneACCESS table to in-frame rearrangements with V and J called. A share of clones is missing; checked studies link under half to unresolved V genes, and the rest is unexplained. The sample's table lists a count of 95,000 to 150,000 clones. Of the sample, about 2.7% falls within the top ten clones. Specimen: PBMCs. The receptors shown here come from a man aged 25-45 years in good health and CMV-seronegative.

V is TRBV15 and J is TRBJ1-3; TRBD1 is a possible D gene (6 bases). Germline CDR1 is LNHNV and CDR2 is YYDKDF (reference sequence). The CDR3 contains 15 residues. The V gene lost 3 bases and the J gene lost 3 bases, with 12 bases spanning the gap. The CDR3 is CATSRNREGGNTIYF. The CDR3 nucleotides read TGTGCCACCAGCAGGAACAGGGAGGGTGGAAACACCATATATTTT.

This chain links TRBV6-5 with TRBJ1-3; D uncertain. The germline gives CDR1 MNHEY, CDR2 SVGAGI. V was trimmed by 6 bases and J by 7 bases, leaving 16 bases between them. This CDR3 is 14 amino acids long. The CDR3 sequence is CASSKHYLGNTIYF. The CDR3 DNA follows: TGTGCCAGCAGCAAACACTACTTGGGTAACACCATATATTTT.

The V gene is TRBV30, the J gene TRBJ2-6, with 7 positions matching TRBD1. V trimming: 5 bases; J trimming: 4 bases; junction bases outside the gene matches: 8. Germline V gene sequence: CDR1 GTSNPN, CDR2 SVGIG (reference sequence). CDR3 size: 15 residues. The DNA of the CDR3 is TGTGCCTGGTCCCGGGACAGTTTCGGGGCCAACGTCCTGACTTTC. Translated, it gives CAWSRDSFGANVLTF.

CDR3 sequence: CASSGSSGSFYNEQFF. In DNA, the CDR3 is TGTGCCAGCAGTGGAAGTAGCGGGAGTTTCTACAATGAGCAGTTCTTC. The chain recombines TRBV2 with TRBJ2-1; TRBD2 agrees at 9 bases. Germline V gene sequence: CDR1 SNHLY, CDR2 FYNNEI. This CDR3 is built from 16 residues. The J segment lost 3 bases and the V segment lost 4 bases, leaving 7 bases of the junction unmatched.

The gene calls are TRBV28 and TRBJ2-5; 12 bases match TRBD2. CDR1 and CDR2 (germline): MDHEN, SYDVKM. The J segment lost 7 bases and the V segment lost 6 bases, leaving 18 bases of the junction unmatched. The CDR3 has 18 amino acids. The CDR3 DNA follows: TGTGCCAGCAGGGAGAGCACGCTAGCGGGAGGGAAGGCGGGGACCCAGTACTTC. Translating gives CASRESTLAGGKAGTQYF.

J is TRBJ2-2 and V is TRBV15; 7 bases are a match to TRBD2. The CDR3 consists of 15 residues. J was trimmed by 4 bases and V by 1 base; bases with no gene match: 3. Germline V gene lookup returns CDR1 LNHNV and CDR2 YYDKDF (reference sequence). The CDR3 loop reads CATSRASSGTGELFF. CDR3 DNA: TGTGCCACCAGCAGAGCTTCTAGCGGCACCGGGGAGCTGTTTTTT.

This chain links TRBV28 with TRBJ2-1; no firm D call. The CDR3 sequence is 14 residues long. Germline values: CDR1 MDHEN, CDR2 SYDVKM. V gave up 2 bases and J gave up 0 bases, with 5 bases separating them. In DNA form, the CDR3 reads TGTGCCAGCAGTTTAGCGGACTCCTACAATGAGCAGTTCTTC. Protein: CASSLADSYNEQFF.

The CDR3 region is CASARGGNEKLFF. As DNA, the CDR3 is TGTGCCAGTGCCAGGGGCGGGAATGAAAAACTGTTTTTT. This chain uses TRBV19 with TRBJ1-4; D is possibly TRBD1 (6 bases). The germline V gene encodes CDR1 LNHDA and CDR2 SQIVND (reference sequence). This CDR3 is 13 amino acids long. V lost 8 bases, J lost 5 bases, and 12 bases lay in between.

V gene TRBV15 combines with J gene TRBJ1-1; 8 positions match TRBD1. This CDR3 comprises 20 residues. After removal of 0 bases from V and 4 bases from J, the junction contained 19 bases not matched to a gene. The germline V gene encodes CDR1 LNHNV and CDR2 YYDKDF (reference sequence). For the CDR3, the DNA is TGTGCCACCAGCAGAGAGCCGGCCCTGGCAGGGGGCGTTTTGACCACTGAAGCTTTCTTT. It translates to CATSREPALAGGVLTTEAFF.

The rearrangement links TRBV9 to TRBJ1-5; D perhaps matches TRBD1 (5 bases). CDR3 length: 14 residues. Trimming stripped 3 bases from V and 2 bases from J, with 9 bases between. Germline-derived CDR1 and CDR2 are SGDLS and YYNGEE. The CDR3 nucleotides are TGTGCCAGCAGCGCCCAGGGTGGCAATCAGCCCCAGCATTTT. Its translation is CASSAQGGNQPQHF.

The chain uses TRBV14 and TRBJ1-1; 8 positions match TRBD1. V dropped 4 bases and J dropped 1; count of bases not matched to a gene: 8. The CDR3 runs 16 residues. CDR1 is SGHDN, CDR2 FVKESK, per germline. The CDR3 DNA reads TGTGCCAGCAGCCGACTAACCGGGACAGGGAACACTGAAGCTTTCTTT. Its protein is CASSRLTGTGNTEAFF.

V and J are TRBV7-3 and TRBJ2-2; 9 bases agree with TRBD2. Germline values: CDR1 SGHTA, CDR2 FQGTGA. This CDR3 comprises 16 residues. V was clipped by 6 bases and J by 6 bases; unmatched bases: 11. The CDR3: CASRSGASGIAGELFF. Here the CDR3 DNA reads TGTGCCAGCAGGTCGGGCGCTAGCGGGATCGCCGGGGAGCTGTTTTTT. Full variable domain (outside the CDR3, taken from reference TRBV7-3 and TRBJ2-2): GAGVSQTPSNKVTEKGKYVELRCDPISGHTALYWYRQSLGQGPEFLIYFQGTGAADDSGLPNDRFFAVRPEGSVSTLKIQRTERGDSAVYLCASRSGASGIAGELFFGEGSRLTVL.

The chain recombines TRBV7-2 with TRBJ2-7; 7 bases line up with TRBD2. Trimming at V came to 4 bases and at J to 7 bases, leaving 4 bases not matched to a gene. The CDR3 loop spans 12 amino acids. Germline values: CDR1 SGHTA, CDR2 FQGNSA. CDR3 DNA sequence: TGTGCCAGCAGCTACGGGGGGTGGGAGCAGTACTTC. Its protein is CASSYGGWEQYF.

This sequence joins TRBV27 and TRBJ1-2, with a possible D match to TRBD1 (6 bases). The ends were cut back, 3 bases at V and 2 bases at J, with 7 bases in the middle. Germline assignment: CDR1 MNHEY and CDR2 SMNVEV (reference sequence). The CDR3 is made up of 13 amino acids. The CDR3 DNA is TGTGCCAGCAGTTTCGGACAGAACTATGGCTACACCTTC. Translating it yields CASSFGQNYGYTF.

This chain uses TRBV7-9 with TRBJ2-1; tentatively, D is TRBD2 (6 bases). V was trimmed by 1 base and J by 2 bases, leaving 9 bases between them. This CDR3 is 15 amino acids long. Germline assignment: CDR1 SEHNR and CDR2 FQNEAQ (reference sequence). CDR3 nucleotide sequence: TGTGCCAGCAGCTTAGAGACGGGAGCCTACAATGAGCAGTTCTTC. It encodes CASSLETGAYNEQFF.

This chain links TRBV7-9 with TRBJ1-2; TRBD1 might be the D (5 bases). The CDR3 is 15 residues long. Trimming stripped 1 base from V and 3 bases from J, with 12 bases between. Per germline, CDR1 SEHNR and CDR2 FQNEAQ (reference sequence). In DNA, the CDR3 is TGTGCCAGCAGCTTAGGTCAACCAGGGTACTATGGCTACACCTTC. Residues: CASSLGQPGYYGYTF. Combining the CDR3 with reference TRBV7-9 and TRBJ1-2 gives the whole variable domain DTGVSQNPRHKITKRGQNVTFRCDPISEHNRLYWYRQTLGQGPEFLTYFQNEAQLEKSRLLSDRFSAERPKGSFSTLEIQRTEQGDSAMYLCASSLGQPGYYGYTFGSGTRLTVV.

DNA for the CDR3: TGTGCCAGCTCACAAGGATCTAGGGGCGAGCAGTACTTC. Its protein product is CASSQGSRGEQYF. The chain combines TRBV18 with TRBJ2-7; tentatively, D is TRBD1 (5 bases). The germline CDR1 and CDR2 sequences are KGHSH and LQKENI. This CDR3 has 13 residues. The V end was cut by 4 bases, the J end by 6 bases, with 13 bases between.

This sequence joins TRBV11-3 and TRBJ2-1; 7 nucleotides agree with TRBD2. V dropped 5 bases and J dropped 9; count of bases not matched to a gene: 7. Per germline, CDR1 SGHNT and CDR2 YENEEA. The CDR3 totals 13 residues. CDR3: CASSRGTIGEQFF. As DNA, the CDR3 is TGTGCCAGCAGCCGCGGGACTATCGGTGAGCAGTTCTTC.

This sequence joins TRBV30 and TRBJ2-2; perhaps TRBD2 as D (5 bases). The CDR3 covers 15 residues. CDR1 GTSNPN and CDR2 SVGIG come from the germline V gene (reference sequence). Deletions cut 1 base from V and 6 bases from J, with 15 bases between. CDR3 region: CAWSALDRDAGELFF. The CDR3 DNA reads TGTGCCTGGAGTGCCTTAGACCGGGATGCCGGGGAGCTGTTTTTT.

V is TRBV19 and J is TRBJ2-2; maybe TRBD1 (6 bases). CDR3 length: 14 amino acids. Trimming removed 6 bases at V and 7 bases at J, with 15 bases between. The germline V gene has CDR1 LNHDA and CDR2 SQIVND (reference sequence). CDR3: CASSRGREDGELFF. In DNA form, the CDR3 reads TGTGCCAGTAGCAGGGGACGTGAGGACGGGGAGCTGTTTTTT.

In DNA, the CDR3 is TGTGCCAGCAGCTCCGGGACAGGGGACTCACCCCTCCACTTT. This sequence encodes CASSSGTGDSPLHF. The chain joins TRBV11-1 to TRBJ1-6; 10 positions match TRBD1. This CDR3 contains 14 residues. Trimming took 4 bases from V and 10 from J; bases not matched to a gene: 4. Germline V CDR1 and CDR2: SGHAT, FQDESV (reference sequence).

This chain uses TRBV5-4 with TRBJ2-3, with D tentatively TRBD1 (6 bases). Germline CDR1 reads SGHNT; CDR2 reads YYREEE (reference sequence). Trimming removed 7 bases at V and 3 bases at J, with 21 bases between. CDR3 size: 16 residues. CDR3 sequence: CASLRQTAGATDTQYF. CDR3 in DNA: TGTGCCAGCCTACGTCAGACGGCAGGGGCAACAGATACGCAGTATTTT. Full variable domain (missing parts from reference TRBV5-4 and TRBJ2-3): ETGVTQSPTHLIKTRGQQVTLRCSSQSGHNTVSWYQQALGQGPQFIFQYYREEENGRGNFPPRFSGLQFPNYSSELNVNALELDDSALYLCASLRQTAGATDTQYFGPGTRLTVL.

The V and J genes are TRBV4-2 and TRBJ1-1, with D possibly being TRBD1 (5 bases). V was trimmed by 1 base and J by 3 bases, leaving 12 bases between them. The germline CDR1 and CDR2 sequences are LGHNA and YNFKEQ. The CDR3 is 15 residues long. The CDR3 DNA reads TGTGCCAGCAGCCAAGGGTCAGGGTGGGACACTGAAGCTTTCTTT. Translating gives CASSQGSGWDTEAFF.

The chain couples TRBV4-1 to TRBJ2-1; 10 positions agree with TRBD2. The CDR3 spans 16 residues. Germline V gives CDR1 MGHRA, CDR2 YSYEKL. V lost 0 bases, J lost 10 bases, and 9 bases stayed unmatched. CDR3 bases: TGCGCCAGCAGCCAAGAACGGCTAGCGGGAGTCGGGGAGCAGTTCTTC. The encoded protein is CASSQERLAGVGEQFF.

CDR3 nucleotide sequence: TGCGCCAGCAGCTTGGAGCCAGCGGGTCCCGGGGAGCTGTTTTTT. This encodes CASSLEPAGPGELFF. The rearrangement uses TRBV5-1 and TRBJ2-2, with D perhaps TRBD2 (6 bases). The germline V and J ends were trimmed by 0 bases and 6 bases, with 12 bases remaining between them. There are 15 residues in the CDR3. Germline lookup yields CDR1 SGHRS and CDR2 YFSETQ.

The chain combines TRBV30 with TRBJ2-7; the D gene is possibly TRBD1 (7 bases). The germline gives CDR1 GTSNPN, CDR2 SVGIG (reference sequence). This CDR3 is built from 13 residues. V gave up 3 bases and J gave up 1 base, with 10 bases separating them. The CDR3 loop is CAWRPGGSYEQYF. CDR3 bases: TGTGCCTGGAGGCCAGGGGGGTCCTACGAGCAGTACTTC. Full variable domain (rest looked up from reference TRBV30 and TRBJ2-7): SQTIHQWPATLVQPVGSPLSLECTVEGTSNPNLYWYRQAAGRGLQLLFYSVGIGQISSEVPQNLSASRPQDRQFILSSKKLLLSDSGFYLCAWRPGGSYEQYFGPGTRLTVT.

The gene calls are TRBV2 and TRBJ1-5; weak D call: TRBD1 (5 bases). Germline values: CDR1 SNHLY, CDR2 FYNNEI. V was trimmed by 2 bases and J by 7 bases, leaving 9 bases between them. CDR3 length: 13 residues. The CDR3 sequence: CASSERRDQPQHF. CDR3 DNA: TGTGCCAGCAGTGAAAGGAGGGACCAGCCCCAGCATTTT.

V usage is TRBV7-2 and J usage is TRBJ1-1; TRBD1 might be the D (6 bases). The germline V gene has CDR1 SGHTA and CDR2 FQGNSA. CDR3 size: 14 residues. Trimming pared 6 bases from V and 2 bases from J, leaving 13 bases between. CDR3 in amino acids: CASRTGQANTEAFF. The DNA for the CDR3 is TGTGCCAGCAGGACGGGACAAGCAAACACTGAAGCTTTCTTT. The variable domain in full, completed from reference TRBV7-2 and TRBJ1-1, reads GAGVSQSPSNKVTEKGKDVELRCDPISGHTALYWYRQSLGQGLEFLIYFQGNSAPDKSGLPSDRFSAERTGGSVSTLTIQRTQQEDSAVYLCASRTGQANTEAFFGQGTRLTVV.

This chain uses TRBV2 with TRBJ1-2; D might be TRBD1 (5 bases). Germline V gene lookup returns CDR1 SNHLY and CDR2 FYNNEI. Between the trimmed V and J ends, which lost 7 bases and 1 base, there was a span of 13 bases. The CDR3 spans 14 residues. Written as DNA, the CDR3 is TGTGCCAGCAAGGGACTGATTCGTAACTATGGCTACACCTTC. This sequence encodes CASKGLIRNYGYTF.

The J gene is TRBJ1-2, the V gene TRBV25-1; the D is unclear. CDR1 and CDR2 from the germline V gene are MGHDK and SYGVNS. Trimming pared 6 bases from V and 8 bases from J, leaving 19 bases between. The CDR3 extends over 14 amino acids. Here the CDR3 reads CASSPFGGRRGYTF. The CDR3 coding sequence is TGTGCCAGCAGCCCTTTTGGCGGAAGAAGAGGCTACACCTTC.

J is TRBJ2-7 and V is TRBV10-2; the match to TRBD2 covers 7 bases. This CDR3 region has 13 residues. The ends lost 6 bases at V and 6 bases at J; junction bases unmatched: 8. Germline assignment: CDR1 WSHSY and CDR2 SAAADI. The CDR3: CASSGLVFSEQYF. CDR3 coding DNA: TGCGCCAGCAGCGGACTAGTATTCTCCGAGCAGTACTTC.